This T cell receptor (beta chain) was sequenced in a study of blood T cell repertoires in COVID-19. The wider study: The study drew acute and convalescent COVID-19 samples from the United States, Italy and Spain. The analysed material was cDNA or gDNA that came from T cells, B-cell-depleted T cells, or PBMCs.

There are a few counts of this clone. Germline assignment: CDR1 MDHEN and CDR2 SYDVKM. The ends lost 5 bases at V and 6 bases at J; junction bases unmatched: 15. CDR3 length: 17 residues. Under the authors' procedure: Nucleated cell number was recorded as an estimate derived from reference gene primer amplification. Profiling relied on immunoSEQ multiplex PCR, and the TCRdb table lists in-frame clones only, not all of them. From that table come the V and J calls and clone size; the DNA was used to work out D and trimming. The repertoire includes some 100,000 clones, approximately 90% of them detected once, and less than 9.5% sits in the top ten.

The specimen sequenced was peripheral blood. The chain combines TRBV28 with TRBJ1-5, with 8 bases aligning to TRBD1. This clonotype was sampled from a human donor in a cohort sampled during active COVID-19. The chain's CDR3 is CASSDRGLLSIGQPQHF. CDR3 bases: TGTGCCAGCAGTGACAGGGGTCTATTATCAATTGGTCAGCCCCAGCATTTT.